This T cell receptor (beta chain) originates from a study of regulatory T cells in long-lasting Graves disease. Trimming pared 3 bases from V and 5 bases from J, leaving 13 bases between. The CDR3 has 15 amino acids. The sample's time point: newly diagnosed GD, antithyroid drugs for less than 3 months. Construction of the TCR library relied on RNA isolated from PBMCs. Graves' disease diagnosis was established per American Thyroid Association guidelines. This clonotype was counted ten times or more. Arm-PCR with iRepertoire HTBI primers amplified the CDR3 regions for these TCR beta libraries. TCRdb passed the multiplex PCR reads through MiXCR, listing each CDR3 protein once. The sample has a few hundred thousand distinct CDR3 sequences; approximately 12% are singletons. The sample also formed part of further work on T cells in Graves' hyperthyroidism and ophthalmopathy. That work contributes: Hyperthyroidism in the patients, aged 18 to 65, was newly diagnosed and under 2 months in duration. Most thyroid clonotypes expanded above 0.001 appeared in blood too.

The material was peripheral blood mononuclear cells (PBMCs), obtained at new diagnosis, from a patient treated with antithyroid drugs. The sequence derives from a young woman with Graves disease. This chain uses TRBV12-3 or TRBV12-4 with TRBJ2-2; D is unresolved. In nucleotides, the CDR3 is TGTGCCAGCAGTTTGTCGGTTGTTAGGACCGGGGAGCTGTTTTTT. Amino acid sequence: CASSLSVVRTGELFF.